This entry lists 3 T cell receptor beta chains sequenced from one sample in a study of shared clonotypes between healthy human individuals. Clones were read by immunoSEQ multiplex PCR, and TCRdb kept only the in-frame ones, dropping some. The data contain hundreds of thousands of clones, more than 70% of them singletons. Specimen: memory CD4+ T cells sorted from blood. Subset described: CD45RA-negative fraction. The receptors stem from a woman aged 25 to 39 in good health.

The rearrangement joins TRBV11-3 to TRBJ1-1; perhaps TRBD1 as D (6 bases). The germline V gene encodes CDR1 SGHNT and CDR2 YENEEA. V dropped 5 bases and J dropped 2 bases, with 15 bases sitting between them. The CDR3 has 15 residues. The CDR3 coding sequence is TGTGCCAGCAGCCTCACAGGGCTCCCAAACACTGAAGCTTTCTTT. Translating gives CASSLTGLPNTEAFF. The entire variable domain, with the rest obtained from reference TRBV11-3 and TRBJ1-1, is as follows: EAGVVQSPRYKIIEKKQPVAFWCNPISGHNTLYWYLQNLGQGPELLIRYENEEAVDDSQLPKDRFSAERLKGVDSTLKIQPAELGDSAVYLCASSLTGLPNTEAFFGQGTRLTVV.

This clone has at least ten counts. This rearrangement joins TRBV7-2 to TRBJ1-5, with a possible D match to TRBD1 (5 bases). The CDR3 runs 15 residues. CDR1 and CDR2 (germline): SGHTA, FQGNSA. Trimming removed 1 base from V and 3 bases from J, with 10 bases in between. CDR3 protein: CASSLGQWVNQPQHF. CDR3 coding DNA: TGTGCCAGCAGCTTAGGACAGTGGGTCAATCAGCCCCAGCATTTT.

In this sample, this clone turned up once. The rearrangement uses TRBV11-2 and TRBJ2-1; 8 nucleotides align to TRBD2. Germline V gene lookup returns CDR1 SGHAT and CDR2 FQNNGV. This CDR3 is built from 16 residues. V lost 1 base to trimming and J lost 7 bases; unmatched junction nucleotides: 9. CDR3 sequence: CASSLVRGAPRNEQFF. The DNA for the CDR3 is TGTGCCAGCAGCTTAGTGCGGGGGGCCCCTAGGAATGAGCAGTTCTTC. Combining the CDR3 with reference TRBV11-2 and TRBJ2-1 gives the whole variable domain EAGVAQSPRYKIIEKRQSVAFWCNPISGHATLYWYQQILGQGPKLLIQFQNNGVVDDSQLPKDRFSAERLKGVDSTLKIQPAKLEDSAVYLCASSLVRGAPRNEQFFGPGTRLTVL.